Presented here are 21 T cell receptor beta chains from one specimen sequenced in a study of OX40 agonist ivuxolimab in advanced cancers. The protocol was immunoSEQ multiplex PCR, while the TCRdb copy is restricted to in-frame clones and leaves out a portion. The table records 70,000 to 95,000 clones, around 88% of them present only once. Material: CD4+ or CD8+ T cells sorted from blood, obtained in a trial of the OX40 agonist ivuxolimab. The receptor source for this set is an adult with an advanced solid tumor such as melanoma, head and neck, liver or kidney cancer.

V gene TRBV27 combines with J gene TRBJ1-5; the D is unclear. V was pared by 3 bases and J by 0 bases, with 9 bases between. Germline CDR1 is MNHEY and CDR2 is SMNVEV (reference sequence). The CDR3 is 15 amino acids. CDR3 sequence reads: CASSFGKDSNQPQHF. DNA for the CDR3: TGTGCCAGCAGTTTCGGGAAAGATAGCAATCAGCCCCAGCATTTT.

This clone was recorded a few times. This chain links TRBV4-1 with TRBJ2-1; 13 nucleotides line up with TRBD2. The CDR3 length is 16 residues. The germline V gene has CDR1 MGHRA and CDR2 YSYEKL. The V gene end was trimmed by 2 bases and the J gene end by 7 bases; junction bases not matched to a gene: 5. The CDR3 loop is CASSQLGTSGINEQFF. The DNA for the CDR3 is TGCGCCAGCAGCCAACTCGGGACTAGCGGGATAAATGAGCAGTTCTTC.

This clone was observed a handful of times. The chain links TRBV29-1 to TRBJ1-1; TRBD1 might be the D (5 bases). The CDR3 length is 13 residues. With 5 bases removed from V and 0 bases from J, the gap between germline ends came to 10 bases. Germline assignment: CDR1 SQVTM and CDR2 ANQGSEA. CDR3 sequence (DNA): TGCAGCGTTCACAAGGGGCTGAACACTGAAGCTTTCTTT. Amino acids: CSVHKGLNTEAFF.

The chain links TRBV6-5 to TRBJ1-2, with 7 bases lining up with TRBD1. V lost 2 bases to trimming and J lost 4 bases; unmatched junction nucleotides: 7. The germline CDR1 and CDR2 sequences are MNHEY and SVGAGI. CDR3 length: 15 residues. This CDR3 is CASSYLKQGSYGYTF. The CDR3 nucleotides read TGTGCCAGCAGTTACCTAAAACAGGGGAGCTATGGCTACACCTTC.

The chain uses TRBV27 and TRBJ2-7; tentatively, D is TRBD1 or TRBD2 (5 bases each). The CDR3 consists of 13 residues. Germline assignment: CDR1 MNHEY and CDR2 SMNVEV (reference sequence). Trimming removed 6 bases from V and 0 bases from J, with 9 bases in between. CDR3 nucleotides: TGTGCCAGCAGGAGGGGCAGCTCCTACGAGCAGTACTTC. Amino acids: CASRRGSSYEQYF.

This rearrangement joins TRBV14 to TRBJ1-2; 8 nucleotides match TRBD1. The germline CDR1 and CDR2 sequences are SGHDN and FVKESK. The trim removed 8 bases at V and 3 bases at J, leaving 8 bases unmatched. This CDR3 has 14 amino acids. CDR3 DNA: TGTGCCAGCCGAGAGACAGGGGTCGACTATGGCTACACCTTC. Its translation: CASRETGVDYGYTF.

The genes are TRBV7-8 and TRBJ2-7; 8 positions match TRBD1. Germline CDR1 reads SGHVS; CDR2 reads FQNEAQ. V shed 5 bases and J 1 base; nucleotides not matched to a gene: 16. CDR3 size: 18 residues. The CDR3 nucleotides are TGTGCCAGCAGCCCCCACCGGGCAGGGGGCGGAAAGTCCTACGAGCAGTACTTC. The encoded protein is CASSPHRAGGGKSYEQYF.

This rearrangement joins TRBV30 to TRBJ1-4; D is undetermined. This CDR3 comprises 11 residues. The germline gives CDR1 GTSNPN, CDR2 SVGIG (reference sequence). Trimming pared 2 bases from V and 10 bases from J, leaving 8 bases between. For the CDR3, the DNA is TGTGCCTGGAGTCTCCCCGGAAAACTGTTTTTT. It codes for CAWSLPGKLFF.

The J gene is TRBJ1-2, the V gene TRBV5-4; tentatively, D is TRBD1 (5 bases). This CDR3 is built from 15 residues. Trimming removed 10 bases from V and 2 bases from J, with 21 bases in between. Germline lookup yields CDR1 SGHNT and CDR2 YYREEE (reference sequence). This CDR3 is CAAASGGTKNYGYTF. The CDR3 DNA sequence: TGTGCCGCTGCGAGTGGAGGGACCAAAAACTATGGCTACACCTTC.

The sample holds a few counts of this clone. The J gene is TRBJ1-2, the V gene TRBV19, with D possibly being TRBD1 (6 bases). Germline CDR1 is LNHDA and CDR2 is SQIVND (reference sequence). V shed 5 bases and J shed 4 bases, with 14 bases lying between them. There are 14 residues in the CDR3. The chain's CDR3 is CASSQLGQLYGYTF. CDR3 nucleotide sequence: TGTGCCAGTAGTCAGCTCGGACAGCTCTATGGCTACACCTTC.

This chain uses TRBV29-1 with TRBJ1-1, with D tentatively TRBD1 (6 bases). CDR3 length equals 14 residues. Trimming took 3 bases from V and 1 from J, leaving 12 bases between them. Germline values: CDR1 SQVTM, CDR2 ANQGSEA. The CDR3 is CSVEGADRNTEAFF. The CDR3 bases are TGCAGCGTTGAGGGGGCAGACAGGAACACTGAAGCTTTCTTT.

The rearrangement uses TRBV19 and TRBJ1-4; D is unresolved. CDR3 length equals 13 residues. The germline gives CDR1 LNHDA, CDR2 SQIVND (reference sequence). V lost 11 bases to trimming and J lost 3 bases, with 13 bases between them. CDR3 sequence reads: CASKRQANEKLFF. Here the CDR3 DNA reads TGTGCCTCTAAAAGGCAGGCTAATGAAAAACTGTTTTTT.

This clone was counted once. V usage is TRBV12-5 and J usage is TRBJ2-7; tentatively, D is TRBD1 (6 bases). The CDR3 runs 13 residues. Between the trimmed V and J ends, which lost 6 bases and 2 bases, there was a span of 11 bases. CDR1 and CDR2 (germline): LGHNT, FRNRAP. CDR3 sequence reads: CASGPGQTYEQYF. The CDR3 DNA is TGTGCTAGTGGGCCCGGACAGACCTACGAGCAGTACTTC. The variable domain in full, completed from reference TRBV12-5 and TRBJ2-7, reads DARVTQTPRHKVTEMGQEVTMRCQPILGHNTVFWYRQTMMQGLELLAYFRNRAPLDDSGMPKDRFSAEMPDATLATLKIQPSEPRDSAVYFCASGPGQTYEQYFGPGTRLTVT.

The rearrangement joins TRBV5-1 to TRBJ2-3, with 11 nucleotides matching TRBD2. V shed 0 bases and J 2 bases; nucleotides not matched to a gene: 5. The length of the CDR3 is 17 residues. The germline V gene has CDR1 SGHRS and CDR2 YFSETQ. CDR3 region: CASSLGLAGGATDTQYF. In nucleotides, the CDR3 is TGCGCCAGCAGCTTGGGGCTAGCGGGAGGTGCCACAGATACGCAGTATTTT.

This clone was counted between two and nine times. This chain links TRBV5-1 with TRBJ1-5; D unresolved. This CDR3 region has 14 residues. Between the trimmed V and J ends, which lost 3 bases and 6 bases, there was a span of 13 bases. Per germline, CDR1 SGHRS and CDR2 YFSETQ. As DNA, the CDR3 is TGCGCCAGCAGCTCCGGCGGTCGGGGTCAGCCCCAGCATTTT. The encoded protein is CASSSGGRGQPQHF.

The DNA for the CDR3 is TGTGCCTGGAGTGGAAAGGACGTTGCAACTAATGAAAAACTGTTTTTT. Its translation is CAWSGKDVATNEKLFF. The chain is built from TRBV30 and TRBJ1-4; no firm D call. The V gene lost 1 base and the J gene lost 0 bases, with 12 bases spanning the gap. Germline CDR1 is GTSNPN and CDR2 is SVGIG (reference sequence). The CDR3 extends over 16 amino acids.

The V gene is TRBV20-1, the J gene TRBJ2-7; D not resolved. The germline gives CDR1 DFQATT, CDR2 SNEGSKA (reference sequence). Between the trimmed V and J ends, which lost 4 bases and 3 bases, there was a span of 7 bases. CDR3 length: 11 residues. CDR3 loop: CSAILNYEQYF. The CDR3 nucleotides are TGCAGTGCTATTCTTAACTACGAGCAGTACTTC.

CDR3 sequence (DNA): TGTGCCAGCAGCTTAGGCCGACAGGGGGCGGGGAACACTGAAGCTTTCTTT. This encodes CASSLGRQGAGNTEAFF. The J gene is TRBJ1-1, the V gene TRBV11-2; TRBD1 matches at 10 bases. CDR3 length: 17 residues. Per the germline V gene, CDR1 is SGHAT and CDR2 is FQNNGV. V was pared by 1 base and J by 1 base, with 6 bases of the junction left unmatched.

The chain's CDR3 is CASSYGGLYNSPLHF. CDR3 in DNA: TGTGCCAGCAGTTACGGGGGCCTCTATAATTCACCCCTCCACTTT. This chain connects TRBV6-5 to TRBJ1-6, with D possibly matching TRBD1 (6 bases). V was clipped by 2 bases and J by 3 bases, with 8 bases between them. Germline lookup yields CDR1 MNHEY and CDR2 SVGAGI. CDR3 length: 15 residues.

The chain recombines TRBV5-1 with TRBJ2-5; 7 nucleotides agree with TRBD2. The CDR3 is 15 amino acids. J gave up 5 bases and V 0 bases, and 7 bases lay outside the gene matches. CDR1 and CDR2 from the germline V gene are SGHRS and YFSETQ. The chain's CDR3 is CASSLVAGAGETQYF. The DNA of the CDR3 is TGCGCCAGCAGCTTGGTCGCGGGAGCTGGGGAGACCCAGTACTTC.

The chain carries TRBV11-2 and TRBJ2-7; the D call may be TRBD1 or TRBD2 (5 bases each). Trimming cost V 1 base and J 5 bases, with 12 bases left between them. The CDR3 length is 14 residues. Germline CDR1 is SGHAT and CDR2 is FQNNGV. CDR3 sequence (DNA): TGTGCCAGCAGCTTAGGTGCCTGGGGGAACGAGCAGTACTTC. It encodes CASSLGAWGNEQYF.